Included here is one T cell receptor (beta chain) sequence, with context. Its antigen has not been determined. Within one base of it there is no much larger clone, and no base qualities were kept. The data stem from a study of control samples from healthy donors and cancer patients (dated by TCRdb to about 2020). The germline V gene gives CDR1 as SGHVS and CDR2 as FQNEAQ. Trimming removed 3 bases from V and 1 base from J, leaving 10 bases between the germline ends. Counted from cysteine to phenylalanine, this CDR3 has 15 amino acids. Only the CDR3 part of the read is kept: 45 bases, read in frame from the first base. Receptor libraries were prepared by the immunoSEQ multiplex PCR assay. What TCRdb holds here is the immuneACCESS table cut down to in-frame rearrangements. Part of the clones is not present; checked against another copy, under half of the missing clones reflect an unresolved V gene, and the others are unexplained. This sample comprises about 130,000 clones, just under 95% of them detected only once. The ten largest clones take up 14% of the sample.

Material for sequencing was PBMCs. The chain couples TRBV7-8 to TRBJ2-1; matching of 6 bases hints at TRBD2 as the D gene. The TCR sequence derives from a man between 60 and 75 years old with colorectal cancer. The DNA sequence follows: TGTGCCAGCAGCTTGGGGGGTATTTCCTACAATGAGCAGTTCTTC. Its protein is CASSLGGISYNEQFF.